This TCR beta chain was recovered during a study of T cells in localized non-small cell lung cancer. Findings and caveats of the study: With higher T cell density in blood came longer overall survival. Heterogeneity remains possible, as sequencing covered one tumor region only. Clonality peaked in uninvolved adjacent lung rather than tumor.

A remark on this clone: Its cognate antigen is unknown.

The data were produced by immunoSEQ multiplex PCR, yet TCRdb's version contains in-frame clones alone and is incomplete. The data hold approximately 72,000 clones, with almost 85% observed a single time. With 4 bases clipped from V and 7 bases from J, the junction kept 4 bases outside the gene matches. Germline-derived CDR1 and CDR2 are SNHLY and FYNNEI. The CDR3 length is 15 residues. Specimen: peripheral blood, collected before any cancer treatment. The receptor was isolated from a female donor over 55 with stage I lung adenocarcinoma. The rearrangement joins TRBV2 to TRBJ1-6, with TRBD1 matching over 10 bases. The CDR3 spells CASSGPGQGNSPLHF. The CDR3 region has the DNA TGTGCCAGCAGTGGACCGGGACAGGGGAATTCACCCCTCCACTTT.